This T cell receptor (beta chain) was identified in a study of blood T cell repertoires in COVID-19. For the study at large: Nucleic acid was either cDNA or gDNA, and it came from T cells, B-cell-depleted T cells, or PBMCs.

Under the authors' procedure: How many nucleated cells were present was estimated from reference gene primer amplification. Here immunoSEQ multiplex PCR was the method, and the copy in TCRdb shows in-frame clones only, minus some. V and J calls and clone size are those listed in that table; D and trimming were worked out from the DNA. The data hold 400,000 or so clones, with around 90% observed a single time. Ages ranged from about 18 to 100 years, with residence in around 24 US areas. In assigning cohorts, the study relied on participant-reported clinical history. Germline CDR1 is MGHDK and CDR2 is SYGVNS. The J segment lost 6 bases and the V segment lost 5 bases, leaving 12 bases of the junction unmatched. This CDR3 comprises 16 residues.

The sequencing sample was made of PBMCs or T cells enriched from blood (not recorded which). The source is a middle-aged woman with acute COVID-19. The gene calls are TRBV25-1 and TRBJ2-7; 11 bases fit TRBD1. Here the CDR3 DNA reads TGTGCCAGCAGTCCCGCCTTTGGGGACAGGGGGGGCGAGCAGTACTTC. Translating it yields CASSPAFGDRGGEQYF.